The sample holds many counts of the clone carrying this T cell receptor beta chain. The antigen remains undetermined. Per the germline V gene, CDR1 is SQVTM and CDR2 is ANQGSEA. Losses at the gene ends were 5 bases for V and 0 bases for J; bases not matched to a gene: 4. The CDR3 loop spans 13 amino acids. Via MiXCR, TCRdb re-called the 5' RACE reads, giving one row per CDR3 protein. The sample includes hundreds of thousands of distinct CDR3 sequences, 8.6% of them seen just once. This sample stems from a study of identical twins. Study-level results: Conclusions came from cross-sectional statistical analysis, not from following the same donors.

The same sample was also studied in work on yellow fever vaccine responses in identical twins. Per that study: Reportedly, twins showed a vaccine T cell response that looked partly convergent and partly personalized.

This rearrangement joins TRBV29-1 to TRBJ2-7; 7 nucleotides align to TRBD1. The receptor comes from a woman between 18 and 29 years old in good health. The sequencing input was PBMCs. Here the CDR3 reads CSVTRDSSYEQYF. CDR3 sequence (DNA): TGCAGCGTTACCAGGGACAGCTCCTACGAGCAGTACTTC.